One sample yielded the 14 T cell receptor beta chains listed below, sequenced in a study of cytomegalovirus exposure and HLA in healthy donors. PCR involved 60 Vbeta and 13 Jbeta primers. Sequencing was performed with immunoSEQ multiplex PCR; in TCRdb, only in-frame clones are kept and a portion is missing. The profile shows 120,000 or so clones, less than 85% of them singletons. Sequencing was carried out using PBMCs. These receptors were taken from a man aged 18 to 30 in good health and CMV-seropositive.

V is TRBV28 and J is TRBJ2-2, with a tentative D call TRBD2 (5 bases). The length of the CDR3 is 15 residues. Germline values: CDR1 MDHEN, CDR2 SYDVKM. V shed 6 bases and J shed 1 base, with 12 bases lying between them. The CDR3 is CASSPNGKNTGELFF. The CDR3 nucleotides read TGTGCCAGCAGCCCCAACGGGAAGAACACCGGGGAGCTGTTTTTT.

The genes are TRBV9 and TRBJ2-7; 11 bases line up with TRBD1. The CDR3 has 15 amino acids. Trimming cost V 2 bases and J 5 bases; bases outside gene matches: 6. From germline, CDR1 is SGDLS and CDR2 YYNGEE. The CDR3: CASSVGTGGAHEQYF. The CDR3 bases are TGTGCCAGCAGCGTTGGGACAGGGGGGGCCCACGAGCAGTACTTC.

The chain carries TRBV30 and TRBJ1-1; D possibly corresponds to TRBD1 (5 bases). Germline values: CDR1 GTSNPN, CDR2 SVGIG (reference sequence). CDR3 length: 13 residues. Deletions cut 2 bases from V and 1 base from J, with 8 bases between. The CDR3 DNA is TGTGCCTGGAGTCCGCAGGGGAACACTGAAGCTTTCTTT. Translating gives CAWSPQGNTEAFF.

The J gene is TRBJ2-1, the V gene TRBV2; TRBD1 might be the D (6 bases). CDR3 size: 14 residues. CDR1 is SNHLY and CDR2 is FYNNEI in the germline V gene. The ends were cut back, 6 bases at V and 0 bases at J, with 9 bases in the middle. CDR3 in DNA: TGTGCCAGCAGGGGGGACATCTCCTACAATGAGCAGTTCTTC. Translation gives CASRGDISYNEQFF.

In its sample, this clone was seen a few times. The chain is built from TRBV11-1 and TRBJ2-7; TRBD1 matches 9 bases. CDR1 and CDR2 (germline): SGHAT, FQDESV (reference sequence). The CDR3 has 14 amino acids. Trimming cost V 5 bases and J 3 bases; bases outside gene matches: 5. The CDR3 region is CASSLTGGGYEQYF. The DNA for the CDR3 is TGTGCCAGCAGCCTAACAGGGGGCGGCTACGAGCAGTACTTC.

This clone has just a few counts. The chain employs TRBV4-2 and TRBJ1-1; D gene unclear. This CDR3 is 13 amino acids long. The germline gives CDR1 LGHNA, CDR2 YNFKEQ. Trimming removed 0 bases from V and 7 bases from J, with 9 bases in between. CDR3 sequence: CASSQDSTDEAFF. The CDR3 nucleotides are TGTGCCAGCAGCCAAGATAGTACTGATGAAGCTTTCTTT.

The rearrangement uses TRBV11-2 and TRBJ2-7; 8 nucleotides align to TRBD2. The CDR3 is 17 amino acids. The V gene end was trimmed by 0 bases and the J gene end by 0 bases; junction bases not matched to a gene: 7. The germline V gene has CDR1 SGHAT and CDR2 FQNNGV. CDR3 loop: CASSLDWASGLSYEQYF. CDR3 bases: TGTGCCAGCAGCTTAGATTGGGCTAGCGGGCTCTCCTACGAGCAGTACTTC. Full variable domain (missing parts from reference TRBV11-2 and TRBJ2-7): EAGVAQSPRYKIIEKRQSVAFWCNPISGHATLYWYQQILGQGPKLLIQFQNNGVVDDSQLPKDRFSAERLKGVDSTLKIQPAKLEDSAVYLCASSLDWASGLSYEQYFGPGTRLTVT.

V is TRBV27 and J is TRBJ2-7; TRBD2 is a possible D gene (6 bases). Trimming cost V 5 bases and J 7 bases, with 9 bases left between them. The CDR3 totals 11 residues. From germline, CDR1 is MNHEY and CDR2 SMNVEV (reference sequence). The CDR3 is CASSGGAEQYF. Here the CDR3 DNA reads TGTGCCAGCAGTGGCGGGGCTGAGCAGTACTTC.

The chain links TRBV5-1 to TRBJ1-2; 7 bases map to TRBD1. This CDR3 is 14 amino acids long. J lost 6 bases, V lost 2 bases, and 7 bases had no gene match. Germline V gene sequence: CDR1 SGHRS, CDR2 YFSETQ. The chain's CDR3 is CASSLGQAMDGYTF. The CDR3 DNA follows: TGCGCCAGCAGCTTAGGACAGGCAATGGATGGCTACACCTTC.

The V and J genes are TRBV4-2 and TRBJ2-5, with a tentative D call TRBD2 (5 bases). The DNA end favors TRBJ2-7, so the J call may be wrong. Per germline, CDR1 LGHNA and CDR2 YNFKEQ. The CDR3 has 13 residues. In DNA form, the CDR3 reads TGTGCCAGCAGCCAAGGCCGGGACTACGAGCAGTACTTC. This sequence encodes CASSQGRDYEQYF.

The chain joins TRBV5-1 to TRBJ1-3; 8 nucleotides line up with TRBD1. The CDR3 loop spans 16 amino acids. The germline V gene encodes CDR1 SGHRS and CDR2 YFSETQ. V lost 7 bases and J lost 2; bases outside the gene matches: 11. This CDR3 is CASWEDRVETGNTIYF. CDR3 nucleotides: TGCGCCAGCTGGGAGGACAGGGTTGAGACTGGAAACACCATATATTTT.

This chain connects TRBV27 to TRBJ1-2; TRBD1 matches at 9 bases. From germline, CDR1 is MNHEY and CDR2 SMNVEV (reference sequence). V gave up 5 bases and J gave up 4 bases; unmatched junction bases: 8. The CDR3 runs 15 residues. As DNA, the CDR3 is TGTGCCAGCAGTGTGCCCGGGACAGGGATCTATGGCTACACCTTC. Translating gives CASSVPGTGIYGYTF.

V is TRBV5-1 and J is TRBJ2-7, with D possibly matching TRBD1 (6 bases). From germline, CDR1 is SGHRS and CDR2 YFSETQ. The CDR3 runs to 14 residues. Trimming pared 1 base from V and 3 bases from J, leaving 11 bases between. In nucleotides, the CDR3 is TGCGCCAGCAGCTTGTTACAGGGTAGCTACGAGCAGTACTTC. Amino acid sequence: CASSLLQGSYEQYF.

The chain joins TRBV5-1 to TRBJ1-2, with 9 bases identical to TRBD1. V shed 4 bases and J 6 bases; nucleotides not matched to a gene: 13. CDR1 is SGHRS, CDR2 YFSETQ, per germline. The CDR3 has 16 residues. The CDR3 is CASSPDAPTGGDGYTF. Here the CDR3 DNA reads TGCGCCAGCAGCCCTGATGCCCCGACAGGGGGGGATGGCTACACCTTC. The variable domain in full, with the rest retrieved from reference TRBV5-1 and TRBJ1-2, is KAGVTQTPRYLIKTRGQQVTLSCSPISGHRSVSWYQQTPGQGLQFLFEYFSETQRNKGNFPGRFSGRQFSNSRSEMNVSTLELGDSALYLCASSPDAPTGGDGYTFGSGTRLTVV.